The 22 T cell receptor beta chains given below trace back to one sample, sequenced in a study of lymphopenia after photon versus proton radiotherapy. Generated by immunoSEQ multiplex PCR, the TCRdb table keeps only in-frame clones and is missing some. The top ten clones hold more than 8% of a sample with fewer than 25,000 clones, 92% of them seen once. The sample in question was peripheral blood, obtained from a patient treated with proton-based radiotherapy. These receptors were collected from a woman in her seventies with pancreatic cancer. Some clones in this sample may be carry-over from other donors' samples.

This clone showed up just once. V gene TRBV10-3 combines with J gene TRBJ1-2; D is ambiguous. This CDR3 is 13 amino acids long. Germline CDR1 reads ENHRY; CDR2 reads SYGVKD. V dropped 7 bases and J dropped 0 bases, with 9 bases sitting between them. The CDR3 is CAITPGSNYGYTF. The CDR3 bases are TGTGCCATCACGCCCGGTTCTAACTATGGCTACACCTTC.

The DNA for the CDR3 is TGTGCCAGCAGTTACCGCCCCGGTCAGCCCCAGCATTTT. Protein sequence: CASSYRPGQPQHF. The chain is built from TRBV6-5 and TRBJ1-5; no clear D gene. The V gene lost 2 bases and the J gene lost 6 bases, with 8 bases spanning the gap. The germline V gene encodes CDR1 MNHEY and CDR2 SVGAGI. CDR3 length: 13 amino acids.

The chain carries TRBV25-1 and TRBJ1-2; D not certain. The V gene's germline CDR1 is MGHDK and CDR2 SYGVNS. V lost 2 bases to trimming and J lost 5 bases, with 12 bases between them. The CDR3 spans 14 residues. CDR3 in amino acids: CASSEKWFGYGYTF. CDR3 sequence (DNA): TGTGCCAGCAGTGAAAAGTGGTTTGGATATGGCTACACCTTC.

The CDR3 region has the DNA TGTGCCAGCAGCTTGGCGTCAGGGGGGATCCAGCCCCAGCATTTT. Protein: CASSLASGGIQPQHF. The gene calls are TRBV5-5 and TRBJ1-5; 7 nucleotides agree with TRBD1. The germline gives CDR1 SGHKS, CDR2 YYEKEE (reference sequence). The junction had 7 bases not matched to a gene; V was cut back by 0 bases and J by 7 bases. This CDR3 region has 15 residues.

This clone has a handful of counts. V and J are TRBV28 and TRBJ1-2; D gene uncertain. V lost 3 bases and J 3 bases, leaving 5 bases between the germline ends. The CDR3 contains 12 residues. Germline values: CDR1 MDHEN, CDR2 SYDVKM. For the CDR3, the DNA is TGTGCCAGCAGTTTTTCGGACTATGGCTACACCTTC. Translation gives CASSFSDYGYTF.

This chain links TRBV7-8 with TRBJ1-2; TRBD1 aligns across 9 bases. Germline CDR1 is SGHVS and CDR2 is FQNEAQ. The trim removed 2 bases at V and 5 bases at J, leaving 3 bases unmatched. The CDR3 spans 14 residues. CDR3 bases: TGTGCCAGCAGCTTATCCGGGACAGGGTATGGCTACACCTTC. This encodes CASSLSGTGYGYTF.

The chain uses TRBV10-1 and TRBJ1-1; D gene uncertain. This CDR3 spans 13 amino acids. The germline gives CDR1 WNHNN, CDR2 SYGVQD (reference sequence). V lost 6 bases and J lost 1, with 9 bases in between. The CDR3 reads CASRRERNTEAFF. CDR3 coding DNA: TGCGCCAGCAGGAGGGAGAGGAACACTGAAGCTTTCTTT.

The chain carries TRBV27 and TRBJ2-5, with TRBD2 as a possible D gene (5 bases). V gave up 1 base and J gave up 4 bases, with 16 bases separating them. CDR3 length equals 16 residues. Germline lookup yields CDR1 MNHEY and CDR2 SMNVEV (reference sequence). CDR3 in amino acids: CASSLFPGYGGETQYF. CDR3 nucleotides: TGTGCCAGCAGTTTATTCCCGGGGTATGGTGGAGAGACCCAGTACTTC.

The rearrangement uses TRBV7-9 and TRBJ2-7, with TRBD1 matching over 10 bases. In germline, CDR1 is SEHNR, CDR2 FQNEAQ (reference sequence). This CDR3 is built from 14 residues. The trim removed 3 bases at V and 5 bases at J, leaving 4 bases unmatched. The CDR3 loop reads CASSLTGGRHEQYF. For the CDR3, the DNA is TGTGCCAGCAGCTTGACAGGGGGCCGCCACGAGCAGTACTTC.

The chain links TRBV5-1 to TRBJ2-3; no clear D. V lost 4 bases and J 0 bases, leaving 3 bases between the germline ends. This CDR3 spans 12 amino acids. Germline V gives CDR1 SGHRS, CDR2 YFSETQ. CDR3 amino acids: CASSPSTDTQYF. CDR3 in DNA: TGCGCCAGCAGCCCCAGCACAGATACGCAGTATTTT.

This sequence joins TRBV6-6 and TRBJ2-7, with 7 bases aligning to TRBD2. The germline gives CDR1 MNHNY, CDR2 SVGAGI (reference sequence). V lost 1 base and J lost 5; bases outside the gene matches: 5. The CDR3 loop spans 14 amino acids. CDR3 loop: CASSYLGTNHEQYF. CDR3 DNA: TGTGCCAGCAGTTACTTAGGGACTAACCACGAGCAGTACTTC.

The chain links TRBV5-1 to TRBJ2-4; 13 nucleotides match TRBD2. With V trimmed by 0 bases and J by 13 bases, 10 bases remained unmatched. The germline V gene encodes CDR1 SGHRS and CDR2 YFSETQ. There are 16 residues in the CDR3. Written as DNA, the CDR3 is TGCGCCAGCAGCTTGGCCGGAGGGACTAGCGGGGACCCACAGTACTTC. Translation gives CASSLAGGTSGDPQYF.

The genes are TRBV6-5 and TRBJ2-7; D gene unclear. Deletions cut 0 bases from V and 2 bases from J, with 11 bases between. Germline V gene data show CDR1 as MNHEY and CDR2 as SVGAGI. The length of the CDR3 is 15 residues. The CDR3 protein is CASSYSARMTYEQYF. As DNA, the CDR3 is TGTGCCAGCAGTTACTCTGCCAGGATGACCTACGAGCAGTACTTC.

The chain links TRBV21-1 to TRBJ2-3. TRBV21-1 is described as a pseudogene. The CDR3 sequence is 16 residues long. CDR3 residues: CASSKGGKRHTDTQYF. As DNA, the CDR3 is TGTGCCAGCAGCAAAGGTGGGAAGCGCCACACAGATACGCAGTATTTT.

This rearrangement joins TRBV2 to TRBJ1-1, with TRBD1 as a possible D gene (6 bases). The CDR3 loop spans 16 amino acids. Per germline, CDR1 SNHLY and CDR2 FYNNEI. V dropped 0 bases and J dropped 0 bases, with 11 bases sitting between them. CDR3 nucleotides: TGTGCCAGCAGTGAAGCGACAGGAGCGTTGAACACTGAAGCTTTCTTT. Encoded protein: CASSEATGALNTEAFF.

V is TRBV2 and J is TRBJ2-2, with D perhaps matching TRBD2 (6 bases). The V end lost 6 bases, the J end lost 2 bases, and 7 bases lay between the germline ends. CDR1 and CDR2 (germline): SNHLY, FYNNEI. The CDR3 spans 13 residues. CDR3 region: CASRGGNTGELFF. In DNA, the CDR3 is TGTGCCAGCAGGGGGGGAAACACCGGGGAGCTGTTTTTT.

This rearrangement joins TRBV6-5 to TRBJ2-1; the D gene is possibly TRBD2 (6 bases). Germline lookup yields CDR1 MNHEY and CDR2 SVGAGI. This CDR3 is built from 16 residues. Trimming pared 4 bases from V and 3 bases from J, leaving 16 bases between. Written as DNA, the CDR3 is TGTGCCAGCAGTTTGAGGTTTCCTAGCGACTACAATGAGCAGTTCTTC. Encoded protein: CASSLRFPSDYNEQFF.

The chain carries TRBV30 and TRBJ1-6; no firm D call. V lost 2 bases to trimming and J lost 14 bases, with 13 bases between them. CDR3 size: 12 residues. Germline assignment: CDR1 GTSNPN and CDR2 SVGIG (reference sequence). The CDR3 DNA is TGTGCCTGGAGTTATGGGGTTGGTGCCCTCCACTTT. It specifies CAWSYGVGALHF.

The rearrangement links TRBV19 to TRBJ2-2, with TRBD1 matching 7 bases. The germline gives CDR1 LNHDA, CDR2 SQIVND (reference sequence). The junction had 4 bases not matched to a gene; V was cut back by 6 bases and J by 3 bases. The length of the CDR3 is 14 residues. CDR3: CASSRDRDTGELFF. The CDR3 nucleotides read TGTGCCAGTAGCCGGGACAGAGACACCGGGGAGCTGTTTTTT.

This CDR3 reads CASSQRFPEGGTGELFF. The CDR3 DNA is TGCGCCAGCAGCCAACGCTTCCCGGAGGGGGGCACCGGGGAGCTGTTTTTT. The chain combines TRBV4-1 with TRBJ2-2; possibly TRBD1 or TRBD2 for D (6 bases each). The CDR3 extends over 17 amino acids. With 2 bases removed from V and 4 bases from J, the gap between germline ends came to 17 bases. Germline CDR1 reads MGHRA; CDR2 reads YSYEKL.

V and J are TRBV28 and TRBJ1-2; 9 nucleotides align to TRBD1. CDR1 and CDR2 (germline): MDHEN, SYDVKM. The length of the CDR3 is 18 residues. The V gene end was trimmed by 5 bases and the J gene end by 5 bases; junction bases not matched to a gene: 18. The CDR3 DNA is TGTGCCAGCAGTCCTCCCCCCGGGACAGGGTCGCACAGATATGGCTACACCTTC. It encodes CASSPPPGTGSHRYGYTF.

V is TRBV5-4 and J is TRBJ2-5; D gene uncertain. In germline, CDR1 is SGHNT, CDR2 YYREEE (reference sequence). The CDR3 totals 14 residues. The V end was cut by 3 bases, the J end by 1 base, with 10 bases between. Written as DNA, the CDR3 is TGTGCCAGCAGCTCCAACAGAGGCCAAGAGACCCAGTACTTC. Translated, it gives CASSSNRGQETQYF. Full variable domain (rest looked up from reference TRBV5-4 and TRBJ2-5): ETGVTQSPTHLIKTRGQQVTLRCSSQSGHNTVSWYQQALGQGPQFIFQYYREEENGRGNFPPRFSGLQFPNYSSELNVNALELDDSALYLCASSSNRGQETQYFGPGTRLLVL.